This TCR beta chain was retrieved from a study of identical twins. Study-wide results and caveats: Whereas memory repertoires showed no such difference, abundant cord blood beta clonotypes carried fewer insertions.

About this clonotype: Its antigen remains unidentified.

Each CDR3 protein is one row after TCRdb ran MiXCR on the 5' RACE reads. The repertoire includes a few hundred thousand distinct CDR3 sequences, around 8% of them detected once, and roughly 3.1% sits in the top ten. The same sample was also used in a study of yellow fever vaccine responses in identical twins.

Sequencing was carried out using CD8+ T cells sorted from blood. This TCR was recovered from a woman aged 18-29 years in good health.

The CDR3 protein is CAISARPGTGEETQYF. As DNA, the CDR3 is TGTGCCATCAGTGCCCGCCCCGGGACAGGGGAAGAGACCCAGTACTTC. V gene TRBV10-3 combines with J gene TRBJ2-5; 10 bases are shared with TRBD1. The germline CDR1 and CDR2 sequences are ENHRY and SYGVKD. V gave up 4 bases and J gave up 3 bases; unmatched junction bases: 8. The CDR3 runs 16 residues.